A single sample gave rise to the 14 T cell receptor beta chains below, sequenced in a study of T cells in tuberculosis. The method was immunoSEQ multiplex PCR; TCRdb's version includes in-frame clones alone and lacks a portion of them. The sample contains more than 70,000 clones, roughly 93% of which appear only once. After thawing and overnight rest, PBMC were stained with GMM-loaded CD1B tetramer, viability dye and anti-CD3 for sorting. C32 glucose monomycolate from Rhodococcus equi was loaded onto the CD1B tetramers. Sequenced input: CD1b-GMM tetramer-negative cells sorted from PBMCs. These receptors were collected from an adult woman with latent tuberculosis.

The genes are TRBV28 and TRBJ2-5; the match to TRBD2 covers 15 bases. The CDR3 spans 21 residues. J was trimmed by 0 bases and V by 1 base; bases with no gene match: 12. Germline values: CDR1 MDHEN, CDR2 SYDVKM. The CDR3 region is CASSLLAISGLAGGYQETQYF. CDR3 coding DNA: TGTGCCAGCAGTTTATTGGCGATATCGGGACTAGCGGGGGGTTACCAAGAGACCCAGTACTTC.

This clone is classed as medium-sized (0.01 to 0.1%). The chain is built from TRBV18 and TRBJ2-2, with TRBD2 matching 8 bases. Germline V gene data show CDR1 as KGHSH and CDR2 as LQKENI. J was trimmed by 3 bases and V by 3 bases; bases with no gene match: 9. The CDR3 is 17 residues long. The chain's CDR3 is CASSPLPSGGYTGELFF. CDR3 DNA sequence: TGTGCCAGCTCACCCCTCCCCAGCGGGGGTTACACCGGGGAGCTGTTTTTT.

The rearrangement links TRBV4-2 to TRBJ2-5; TRBD2 matches at 9 bases. The CDR3 has 17 residues. From germline, CDR1 is LGHNA and CDR2 YNFKEQ. The V segment lost 3 bases and the J segment 1 base; nucleotides outside the gene matches: 9. CDR3 DNA sequence: TGTGCCAGCAGCCACGGCGGGGGGGCCGGGGCCCAAGAGACCCAGTACTTC. Translating gives CASSHGGGAGAQETQYF.

The chain is built from TRBV5-1 and TRBJ2-2; possible D gene TRBD2, 5 bases. V lost 0 bases to trimming and J lost 6 bases, with 6 bases between them. This CDR3 is 13 amino acids long. Germline loops: CDR1 SGHRS, CDR2 YFSETQ. CDR3 sequence (DNA): TGCGCCAGCAGCTTGGTGAGGGCCGGGGAGCTGTTTTTT. Translation gives CASSLVRAGELFF.

The chain's CDR3 is CASSFGLAGGQADTQYF. CDR3 sequence (DNA): TGTGCCAGCAGCTTTGGCCTAGCGGGGGGGCAAGCAGATACGCAGTATTTT. The rearrangement links TRBV11-3 to TRBJ2-3; 12 positions match TRBD2. The CDR3 sequence is 17 residues long. Unmatched junction bases numbered 8, after V lost 3 bases and J lost 4 bases. Looked up from germline, CDR1 is SGHNT and CDR2 is YENEEA.

This clone was seen once. The J gene is TRBJ2-7, the V gene TRBV15, with D maybe TRBD1 (6 bases). Germline V gene data show CDR1 as LNHNV and CDR2 as YYDKDF (reference sequence). V lost 0 bases to trimming and J lost 0 bases, with 15 bases between them. The length of the CDR3 is 17 residues. In DNA, the CDR3 is TGTGCCACCAGCAGAGAACTGAGGACAGAAGACTCCTACGAGCAGTACTTC. Translating gives CATSRELRTEDSYEQYF.

This clone was detected only once. The rearrangement uses TRBV6-5 and TRBJ2-7; tentatively, D is TRBD2 (5 bases). The CDR3 contains 13 residues. Between the trimmed V and J ends, which lost 3 bases and 1 base, there was a span of 7 bases. Germline V gene data show CDR1 as MNHEY and CDR2 as SVGAGI. The CDR3 DNA follows: TGTGCCAGCAGTTATGGACTGTCCTACGAGCAGTACGTC. Its translation is CASSYGLSYEQYV.

This rearrangement joins TRBV7-8 to TRBJ1-1; 12 nucleotides align to TRBD1. The CDR3 length is 18 residues. V lost 4 bases, J lost 0 bases, and 9 bases stayed unmatched. The germline V gene has CDR1 SGHVS and CDR2 FQNEAQ. The CDR3 region is CASSSSRDRGRMNTEAFF. The CDR3 DNA follows: TGTGCCAGCAGCTCGTCCCGGGACAGGGGGCGGATGAACACTGAAGCTTTCTTT.

The chain employs TRBV7-9 and TRBJ1-1; D unclear. V was shortened by 7 bases and J by 1 base, with 4 bases between the two germline ends. This CDR3 region has 11 residues. The germline V gene has CDR1 SEHNR and CDR2 FQNEAQ (reference sequence). The CDR3 DNA is TGTGCCAGCACTACGAACACTGAAGCTTTCTTT. It is translated as CASTTNTEAFF.

The V and J genes are TRBV30 and TRBJ1-1; the match to TRBD1 covers 7 bases. With 2 bases clipped from V and 5 bases from J, the junction kept 14 bases outside the gene matches. The length of the CDR3 is 16 residues. From germline, CDR1 is GTSNPN and CDR2 SVGIG (reference sequence). This CDR3 is CAWSSPRDRWTTEAFF. The DNA for the CDR3 is TGTGCCTGGAGTTCACCACGGGACAGATGGACAACTGAAGCTTTCTTT. The variable domain in full, completed from reference TRBV30 and TRBJ1-1, reads SQTIHQWPATLVQPVGSPLSLECTVEGTSNPNLYWYRQAAGRGLQLLFYSVGIGQISSEVPQNLSASRPQDRQFILSSKKLLLSDSGFYLCAWSSPRDRWTTEAFFGQGTRLTVV.

CDR3 protein: CASSYSPAYREYGYTF. The CDR3 region has the DNA TGTGCCAGCAGTTACTCCCCGGCCTACAGAGAATATGGCTACACCTTC. The chain employs TRBV6-5 and TRBJ1-2; D is unresolved. The CDR3 runs 16 residues. Trimming took 0 bases from V and 5 from J, leaving 16 bases between them. Germline V gene data show CDR1 as MNHEY and CDR2 as SVGAGI.

The gene calls are TRBV30 and TRBJ1-6; 8 bases line up with TRBD1. CDR1 is GTSNPN and CDR2 is SVGIG in the germline V gene (reference sequence). This CDR3 spans 16 amino acids. V shed 2 bases and J 4 bases; nucleotides not matched to a gene: 7. CDR3 sequence reads: CAWSTGQGFYNSPLHF. CDR3 bases: TGTGCCTGGAGTACCGGACAGGGATTTTATAATTCACCCCTCCACTTT.

Note on this clone: Distinct nucleotide sequences in the sample also encode this CDR3. The chain joins TRBV5-1 to TRBJ1-2, with 7 nucleotides matching TRBD1. V shed 2 bases, J shed 5 bases, and the junction held 6 bases outside the gene matches. Germline CDR1 is SGHRS and CDR2 is YFSETQ. The CDR3 has 14 residues. This chain's CDR3 is CASSFRGQQYGYTF. The CDR3 DNA is TGCGCCAGCAGCTTCAGGGGACAGCAATATGGCTACACCTTC.

V and J are TRBV7-8 and TRBJ2-5; the match to TRBD1 covers 8 bases. The V gene end was trimmed by 8 bases and the J gene end by 3 bases; junction bases not matched to a gene: 14. Per the germline V gene, CDR1 is SGHVS and CDR2 is FQNEAQ. This CDR3 spans 16 amino acids. The CDR3 DNA reads TGTGCCAGCGGAGGGCCCCAGGGGGCGGTGAAAGAGACCCAGTACTTC. Its translation is CASGGPQGAVKETQYF.